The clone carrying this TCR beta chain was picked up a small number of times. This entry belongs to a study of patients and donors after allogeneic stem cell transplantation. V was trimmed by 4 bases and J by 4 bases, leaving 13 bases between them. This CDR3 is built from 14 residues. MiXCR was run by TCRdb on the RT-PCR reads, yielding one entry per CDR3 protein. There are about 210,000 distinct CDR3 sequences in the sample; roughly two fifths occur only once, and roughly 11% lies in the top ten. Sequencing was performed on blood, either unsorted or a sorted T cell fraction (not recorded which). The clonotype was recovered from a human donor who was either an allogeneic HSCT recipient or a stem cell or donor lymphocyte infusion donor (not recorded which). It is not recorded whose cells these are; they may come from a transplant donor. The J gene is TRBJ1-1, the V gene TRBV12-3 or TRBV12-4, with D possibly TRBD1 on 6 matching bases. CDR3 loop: CASSSTGFGTEAFF. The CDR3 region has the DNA TGTGCCAGCAGTTCCACAGGGTTTGGCACTGAAGCTTTCTTT.